The rows below give T cell receptor beta chains drawn from one sample of a study of T cell responses to AZD1222 COVID-19 vaccine. The table came from immunoSEQ multiplex PCR; TCRdb's copy has only in-frame clones and leaves some out. Altogether 75,000 to 95,000 clones are present, 70% to 90% being singletons, with the ten largest covering around 13%. The sample was peripheral blood, taken on day 0 of AZD1222 vaccination. Receptor source: an adult in good health. Both conserved end residues are part of each CDR3. The order of the fields is clone size, V gene, J gene, CDR3 protein. Size is stated for part of the rows, as once, few or many counts, or as a class when the clone is expanded.

clone size: .; V gene: TRBV19; J gene: TRBJ2-1; CDR3 protein: CASSRDESSYNEQFF
clone size: .; V gene: TRBV28; J gene: TRBJ1-2; CDR3 protein: CASSIPIPRDGYTF
clone size: .; V gene: TRBV9; J gene: TRBJ2-1; CDR3 protein: CASSFERTSGLYNEQFF
clone size: .; V gene: TRBV15; J gene: TRBJ1-1; CDR3 protein: CATSRAGAGETEAFF
clone size: once; V gene: TRBV6-6; J gene: TRBJ1-1; CDR3 protein: CASSGGSGNTEAFF
clone size: few; V gene: TRBV10-3; J gene: TRBJ2-1; CDR3 protein: CAIRDRETGRNEQFF
clone size: once; V gene: TRBV6-6; J gene: TRBJ1-5; CDR3 protein: CASSPQGASNQPQHF
clone size: .; V gene: TRBV5-1; J gene: TRBJ1-1; CDR3 protein: CASSLGVNTEAFF
clone size: .; V gene: TRBV7-3; J gene: TRBJ2-2; CDR3 protein: CASSSLSARPGELFF
clone size: .; V gene: TRBV14; J gene: TRBJ1-2; CDR3 protein: CASSPRGMGDGGYTF
clone size: .; V gene: TRBV19; J gene: TRBJ1-1; CDR3 protein: CASSEVSRRTEAFF
clone size: .; V gene: TRBV2; J gene: TRBJ1-1; CDR3 protein: CASSVGEAFF
clone size: .; V gene: TRBV4-3; J gene: TRBJ1-2; CDR3 protein: CASSQARQDNYGYTF
clone size: .; V gene: TRBV9; J gene: TRBJ2-7; CDR3 protein: CASSVVAGQGYEQYF
clone size: .; V gene: TRBV10-3; J gene: TRBJ2-5; CDR3 protein: CATTPGLEWETQYF
clone size: .; V gene: TRBV3-1/TRBV3-2; J gene: TRBJ1-6; CDR3 protein: CASSQGTTGRNSPLHF
clone size: .; V gene: TRBV5-1; J gene: TRBJ1-4; CDR3 protein: CASSPSRDREGIEKLFF
clone size: few; V gene: TRBV19; J gene: TRBJ2-3; CDR3 protein: CASSIGSVASGSTDTQYF
clone size: few; V gene: TRBV2; J gene: TRBJ2-2; CDR3 protein: CARVSNTGELFF
clone size: .; V gene: TRBV7-2; J gene: TRBJ2-2; CDR3 protein: CASSFGTLGTGELFF
clone size: .; V gene: TRBV30; J gene: TRBJ1-6; CDR3 protein: CAWSVGWQDYNSPLHF
clone size: .; V gene: TRBV7-2; J gene: TRBJ2-7; CDR3 protein: CASRLAVSSYEQYF
clone size: .; V gene: TRBV10-3; J gene: TRBJ2-5; CDR3 protein: CAISETVGETQYF
clone size: .; V gene: TRBV10-3; J gene: TRBJ1-5; CDR3 protein: CAISDRAGDNNQPQHF
clone size: .; V gene: TRBV18; J gene: TRBJ1-2; CDR3 protein: CASSETGSGYTF
clone size: .; V gene: TRBV6-5; J gene: TRBJ1-6; CDR3 protein: CASSYLPSGGNSPLHF
clone size: .; V gene: TRBV19; J gene: TRBJ2-3; CDR3 protein: CATRGGASGVSTDTQYF
clone size: .; V gene: TRBV6-2/TRBV6-3; J gene: TRBJ2-1; CDR3 protein: CASSYSRGFYNEQFF
clone size: .; V gene: TRBV9; J gene: TRBJ1-3; CDR3 protein: CASSVGVSGNTIYF
clone size: .; V gene: TRBV4-1; J gene: TRBJ1-2; CDR3 protein: CASSQANYGYTF
clone size: once; V gene: TRBV6-5; J gene: TRBJ1-6; CDR3 protein: CASSSGQGRNSPLHF
clone size: .; V gene: TRBV7-3; J gene: TRBJ2-3; CDR3 protein: CASSLDRGDTQYF
clone size: .; V gene: TRBV5-1; J gene: TRBJ2-1; CDR3 protein: CASSLPGAGYNEQFF
clone size: .; V gene: TRBV2; J gene: TRBJ1-2; CDR3 protein: CASSVIAVRGNGYTF
clone size: .; V gene: TRBV13; J gene: TRBJ1-4; CDR3 protein: CASSYQGGRNEKLFF
clone size: .; V gene: TRBV30; J gene: TRBJ1-2; CDR3 protein: CAWGGQGYGYTF
clone size: .; V gene: TRBV3-1/TRBV3-2; J gene: TRBJ1-6; CDR3 protein: CASSQDPRGSSYNSPLHF
clone size: .; V gene: TRBV25-1; J gene: TRBJ1-1; CDR3 protein: CASRKDLRGGKAEAFF
clone size: .; V gene: TRBV6-2/TRBV6-3; J gene: TRBJ1-5; CDR3 protein: CASSPLLSPGSSNQPQHF
clone size: .; V gene: TRBV2; J gene: TRBJ1-1; CDR3 protein: CASSKLTGANTEAFF
clone size: .; V gene: TRBV7-9; J gene: TRBJ2-3; CDR3 protein: CASSSDRSFGDTQYF
clone size: once; V gene: TRBV3-1/TRBV3-2; J gene: TRBJ2-7; CDR3 protein: CASSQDRRQGGHEQYF
clone size: .; V gene: TRBV7-3; J gene: TRBJ1-1; CDR3 protein: CASSLQPQGSLNTEAFF
clone size: .; V gene: TRBV7-6; J gene: TRBJ2-7; CDR3 protein: CASSLVPGDGEQYF
clone size: .; V gene: TRBV7-3; J gene: TRBJ1-6; CDR3 protein: CASSLNRGSDSPLHF
clone size: .; V gene: TRBV5-5; J gene: TRBJ2-7; CDR3 protein: CASSRGLGSSYEQYF
clone size: once; V gene: TRBV7-2; J gene: TRBJ1-5; CDR3 protein: CASSPLSGGNQPQHF
clone size: .; V gene: TRBV15; J gene: TRBJ2-1; CDR3 protein: CATRTTGTEQFF
clone size: .; V gene: TRBV29-1; J gene: TRBJ1-3; CDR3 protein: CSVVGAGNTIYF
clone size: .; V gene: TRBV4-3; J gene: TRBJ1-2; CDR3 protein: CASSQDRAVGGYTF
clone size: .; V gene: TRBV19; J gene: TRBJ1-6; CDR3 protein: CASSILGRDSPLHF
clone size: .; V gene: TRBV30; J gene: TRBJ1-4; CDR3 protein: CAWSAEQLTNEKLFF
clone size: .; V gene: TRBV18; J gene: TRBJ2-5; CDR3 protein: CASSPTTSSNSQYF
clone size: .; V gene: TRBV5-5; J gene: TRBJ2-5; CDR3 protein: CASSLAGAGGRETQYF
clone size: .; V gene: TRBV4-1; J gene: TRBJ1-2; CDR3 protein: CASSPVGNKYPNYGYTF
clone size: few; V gene: TRBV4-2; J gene: TRBJ1-1; CDR3 protein: CASSQDQLPANTEAFF
clone size: .; V gene: TRBV27; J gene: TRBJ2-5; CDR3 protein: CASSLGSGGLLGETQYF
clone size: .; V gene: TRBV7-9; J gene: TRBJ2-3; CDR3 protein: CASSFRQGYTDTQYF